A single sample is the source of the 21 T cell receptor beta chains below, sequenced in a study of cytomegalovirus exposure and HLA in healthy donors. Data came from immunoSEQ multiplex PCR; TCRdb stores just in-frame clones and leaves some out. The sample lists around 250,000 clones; 90% were seen once. Sequencing input: PBMCs. The receptors shown here come from a woman aged 18-35 years in good health and CMV-seronegative.

The genes are TRBV11-2 and TRBJ2-2; TRBD2 aligns across 9 bases. After removal of 1 base from V and 6 bases from J, the junction contained 6 bases not matched to a gene. The germline CDR1 and CDR2 sequences are SGHAT and FQNNGV. This CDR3 contains 16 residues. The CDR3 coding sequence is TGTGCCAGCAGCTTAGGTTTTCCTAGCGGGGCCGGGGAGCTGTTTTTT. It yields the protein CASSLGFPSGAGELFF.

The chain is built from TRBV19 and TRBJ2-3; D is uncertain. V shed 6 bases and J shed 7 bases, with 14 bases lying between them. Germline CDR1 reads LNHDA; CDR2 reads SQIVND (reference sequence). The CDR3 spans 13 residues. CDR3 in amino acids: CASSPTEFNTQYF. The CDR3, as DNA: TGTGCCAGTAGCCCGACGGAGTTTAATACGCAGTATTTT.

The V gene is TRBV10-2, the J gene TRBJ2-1; TRBD2 agrees at 12 bases. J lost 3 bases, V lost 8 bases, and 2 bases had no gene match. The CDR3 consists of 14 residues. Germline values: CDR1 WSHSY, CDR2 SAAADI. CDR3 sequence (DNA): TGCGCCAGCCGGACTAGCGGGGACTACAATGAGCAGTTCTTC. Translated, it gives CASRTSGDYNEQFF.

This clone was seen just once. The V gene is TRBV6-6, the J gene TRBJ2-2; a possible D gene is TRBD2 (6 bases). CDR3 size: 14 residues. The V end lost 7 bases, the J end lost 4 bases, and 13 bases lay between the germline ends. CDR1 and CDR2 (germline): MNHNY, SVGAGI (reference sequence). The chain's CDR3 is CASTTGVFTGELFF. Here the CDR3 DNA reads TGTGCCAGCACGACGGGGGTATTCACCGGGGAGCTGTTTTTT.

This chain connects TRBV19 to TRBJ1-6; the D is unclear. CDR1 is LNHDA and CDR2 is SQIVND in the germline V gene (reference sequence). Trimming cost V 3 bases and J 8 bases, with 11 bases left between them. The CDR3 length is 14 residues. The DNA of the CDR3 is TGTGCCAGTAGTATGTCCGGGGTTGATTCACCCCTCCACTTT. Encoded protein: CASSMSGVDSPLHF.

The J gene is TRBJ2-7, the V gene TRBV11-2, with D tentatively TRBD1 (5 bases). Germline V gives CDR1 SGHAT, CDR2 FQNNGV. The CDR3 is 13 amino acids. Trimming shortened V by 0 bases and J by 6 bases, and 9 bases separated the two germline ends. The CDR3 here is CASSLDRRVEQYV. CDR3 DNA: TGTGCCAGCAGCTTAGATCGCAGGGTCGAGCAGTACGTC.

The J gene is TRBJ1-4, the V gene TRBV19, with TRBD1 identical over 8 bases. This CDR3 region has 14 residues. Germline CDR1 LNHDA, CDR2 SQIVND (reference sequence). V was clipped by 5 bases and J by 8 bases; unmatched bases: 7. The CDR3 region is CASSRQGKGEKLFF. Written as DNA, the CDR3 is TGTGCCAGTAGTCGACAGGGGAAGGGCGAAAAACTGTTTTTT.

The chain joins TRBV4-1 to TRBJ2-2; possible D gene TRBD1, 6 bases. Germline lookup yields CDR1 MGHRA and CDR2 YSYEKL. The CDR3 is 14 amino acids. Trimming cost V 1 base and J 5 bases, with 8 bases left between them. For the CDR3, the DNA is TGCGCCAGCAGCCAAGGGCAGGGGACCGGGGAGCTGTTTTTT. This codes for CASSQGQGTGELFF.

The chain uses TRBV28 and TRBJ1-1, with TRBD1 matching over 9 bases. V shed 7 bases, J shed 5 bases, and the junction held 5 bases outside the gene matches. From germline, CDR1 is MDHEN and CDR2 SYDVKM. This CDR3 region has 13 residues. CDR3 in DNA: TGTGCCAGCAACGGACAGGGGCGGACTGAAGCTTTCTTT. Translating gives CASNGQGRTEAFF. Drawing the rest from reference TRBV28 and TRBJ1-1, the complete variable domain is DVKVTQSSRYLVKRTGEKVFLECVQDMDHENMFWYRQDPGLGLRLIYFSYDVKMKEKGDIPEGYSVSREKKERFSLILESASTNQTSMYLCASNGQGRTEAFFGQGTRLTVV.

V and J are TRBV18 and TRBJ2-7; weak D call: TRBD2 (5 bases). The CDR3 totals 13 residues. Germline values: CDR1 KGHSH, CDR2 LQKENI. Trimming took 0 bases from V and 7 from J, leaving 10 bases between them. This CDR3 reads CASSPPNEGEQYF. The CDR3 bases are TGTGCCAGCTCACCACCGAATGAGGGAGAGCAGTACTTC.

The rearrangement links TRBV5-1 to TRBJ2-3; 9 nucleotides align to TRBD2. Germline V gives CDR1 SGHRS, CDR2 YFSETQ. With 4 bases clipped from V and 0 bases from J, the junction kept 6 bases outside the gene matches. CDR3 size: 16 residues. The CDR3 nucleotides are TGCGCCAGCAGCGGAACTAGCGGGTTCAGCACAGATACGCAGTATTTT. Translated: CASSGTSGFSTDTQYF. Complete variable domain (other parts from reference TRBV5-1 and TRBJ2-3): KAGVTQTPRYLIKTRGQQVTLSCSPISGHRSVSWYQQTPGQGLQFLFEYFSETQRNKGNFPGRFSGRQFSNSRSEMNVSTLELGDSALYLCASSGTSGFSTDTQYFGPGTRLTVL.

This chain joins TRBV28 and TRBJ1-1, with 7 bases that match TRBD1. The V gene end was trimmed by 5 bases and the J gene end by 3 bases; junction bases not matched to a gene: 3. CDR3 length: 13 amino acids. Germline values: CDR1 MDHEN, CDR2 SYDVKM. CDR3 sequence (DNA): TGTGCCAGCAGTACGACAGGGTACACTGAAGCTTTCTTT. Translation: CASSTTGYTEAFF.

This CDR3 is CASFPTSGGAVDTQYF. As DNA, the CDR3 is TGTGCCAGCTTTCCAACTAGCGGGGGGGCCGTGGATACGCAGTATTTT. The V call is TRBV25-1, the J call TRBJ2-3; 13 positions agree with TRBD2. Germline V gene data show CDR1 as MGHDK and CDR2 as SYGVNS. V trimming: 8 bases; J trimming: 6 bases; junction bases outside the gene matches: 11. The CDR3 covers 16 residues.

The V call is TRBV4-3, the J call TRBJ2-7; tentative D call: TRBD2 (6 bases). Per germline, CDR1 LGHNA and CDR2 YSLEER. Between the trimmed V and J ends, which lost 4 bases and 1 base, there was a span of 8 bases. The CDR3 covers 13 residues. This chain's CDR3 is CASSLGTSYEQYF. The CDR3 nucleotides read TGCGCCAGCAGCCTTGGGACTTCCTACGAGCAGTACTTC.

The chain has TRBV6-5 and TRBJ2-1, with 8 bases identical to TRBD2. CDR1 is MNHEY, CDR2 SVGAGI, per germline. Trimming took 1 base from V and 6 from J; bases not matched to a gene: 8. This CDR3 contains 16 residues. In DNA, the CDR3 is TGTGCCAGCAGTTACTTGGGACTAGGGGATGGCAATGAGCAGTTCTTC. It specifies CASSYLGLGDGNEQFF.

The CDR3 sequence: CASSQDTTGGEFGNQPQHF. Here the CDR3 DNA reads TGCGCCAGCAGCCAAGATACGACAGGGGGCGAATTTGGCAATCAGCCCCAGCATTTT. This rearrangement joins TRBV4-1 to TRBJ1-5; 10 bases agree with TRBD1. The CDR3 consists of 19 residues. Germline trimming cut 0 bases from V and 2 bases from J; bases unmatched to any gene: 10. CDR1 MGHRA and CDR2 YSYEKL come from the germline V gene.

The chain employs TRBV4-3 and TRBJ1-1, with D tentatively TRBD1 (6 bases). There are 15 residues in the CDR3. The V end was cut by 1 base, the J end by 0 bases, with 9 bases between. Germline V gene lookup returns CDR1 LGHNA and CDR2 YSLEER. The CDR3, as DNA: TGCGCCAGCAGCCAAGCGACAGGCTTGAACACTGAAGCTTTCTTT. The encoded protein is CASSQATGLNTEAFF.

V gene TRBV27 combines with J gene TRBJ2-1; 7 nucleotides agree with TRBD2. V dropped 4 bases and J dropped 9; count of bases not matched to a gene: 9. Germline CDR1 MNHEY, CDR2 SMNVEV (reference sequence). This CDR3 contains 14 residues. The CDR3 DNA sequence: TGTGCCAGCAGTTGTGGGGGGGTTAAGTGTGAGCAGTTCTTC. This codes for CASSCGGVKCEQFF.

The rearrangement joins TRBV6-5 to TRBJ1-3; a weak D match, TRBD1 (6 bases). V dropped 7 bases and J dropped 1 base, with 11 bases sitting between them. There are 14 residues in the CDR3. Germline-derived CDR1 and CDR2 are MNHEY and SVGAGI. The CDR3 region is CASTSGVSGNTIYF. The DNA for the CDR3 is TGTGCCAGCACCTCAGGGGTATCTGGAAACACCATATATTTT.

This clone was found once. V gene TRBV25-1 combines with J gene TRBJ1-1; D might be TRBD1 (6 bases). Germline V gene lookup returns CDR1 MGHDK and CDR2 SYGVNS. This CDR3 has 13 residues. The V and J ends lost 5 bases and 3 bases respectively, with 10 bases between them. In nucleotides, the CDR3 is TGTGCCAGCAGTATCGAGGGGGACACTGAAGCTTTCTTT. Residues: CASSIEGDTEAFF.

The chain has TRBV7-2 and TRBJ2-2; D gene ambiguous. The CDR3 has 19 amino acids. Trimming removed 1 base from V and 1 base from J, with 19 bases in between. The germline CDR1 and CDR2 sequences are SGHTA and FQGNSA. CDR3 residues: CASSLGFNAKTVNTGELFF. CDR3 coding DNA: TGTGCCAGCAGCTTAGGATTTAACGCGAAAACGGTGAACACCGGGGAGCTGTTTTTT.